This T cell receptor beta chain is drawn from a study of T cell responses to AZD1222 COVID-19 vaccine. About the research overall: Pooling of second doses given at about 4 or about 12 weeks was done.

Study observations and caveats: Breadth and depth of Spike-specific TCRs rose after two AZD1222 doses. At baseline, just five to seven AZD1222 recipients tested seropositive.

Generated by immunoSEQ multiplex PCR, the TCRdb table keeps only in-frame clones and is missing some. The data contain some 120,000 clones, around 90% of them seen just once; the ten biggest clones take up approximately 1.6%. This CDR3 comprises 13 residues. In germline, CDR1 is LGHDT, CDR2 YNNKEL (reference sequence). Trimming took 3 bases from V and 4 from J, leaving 9 bases between them. This clone was recorded once. Antigen unknown. This rearrangement joins TRBV3-1 (or the pseudogene TRBV3-2) to TRBJ1-1, with no clear D. The specimen was peripheral blood, collected on day 0 of AZD1222 vaccination. This clonotype was obtained from an adult in good health. CDR3 sequence reads: CASSQMEGTEAFF. Written as DNA, the CDR3 is TGTGCCAGCAGCCAGATGGAGGGCACTGAAGCTTTCTTT.